This TCR beta chain stems from a study of T cells in Graves' hyperthyroidism and ophthalmopathy. The source material, RNA transcripts, was used to amplify TCR beta CDR3 regions. The TCR CDR3 was amplified in a first-round RT-PCR using the HTBI primer set. MiXCR, run by TCRdb on the multiplex PCR reads, gives a single entry per CDR3 protein. The data contain fewer than 750,000 distinct CDR3 sequences, about 43% of them singletons. To note about this clonotype: Its antigen remains unidentified. The junction departs from the called germline gene at one end, perhaps through a read error.

An absence of ophthalmopathy progression within 18 months meant stable Graves' hyperthyroidism. Each patient was aged 18 to 65 and had newly diagnosed hyperthyroidism of under 2 months' duration. Patients were excluded for uncontrolled infection, other autoimmune disease, pregnancy or lactation. This CDR3 has 12 residues. Germline lookup yields CDR1 SQVTM and CDR2 ANQGSEA. General study results and limits: Ophthalmopathy onset followed model prediction by a median about 6.5 months.

Sample: peripheral blood or thyroid tissue (not recorded which). V and J are TRBV29-1 and TRBJ2-5, with 8 bases lining up with TRBD1. The TCR comes from a young woman with Graves' hyperthyroidism. DNA for the CDR3: TGCAGCGTCGCAGGGGGCATAGAGAACCAGTACTTC. Translated, it gives CSVAGGIENQYF.